Each of the 14 T cell receptor beta chains below was sequenced from the same sample in a study of technical replicates of blood from a few donors. The protocol was immunoSEQ multiplex PCR, while the TCRdb copy is restricted to in-frame clones and leaves out a portion. This table has about 88,000 clones, less than 95% appearing once. Sequencing input: T cells isolated from PBMCs. These receptor sequences come from a human donor in good health.

The chain carries TRBV5-5 and TRBJ2-3; 7 bases line up with TRBD1. V lost 5 bases and J lost 10; bases outside the gene matches: 16. Germline V CDR1 and CDR2: SGHKS, YYEKEE (reference sequence). CDR3 length: 15 amino acids. The CDR3 DNA is TGTGCCAGCAGGCCCGACAGGGACCGCACCGCATCGCAGTATTTT. Translating gives CASRPDRDRTASQYF.

This sequence joins TRBV30 and TRBJ1-1; the D gene is possibly TRBD1 (5 bases). This CDR3 contains 13 residues. Per germline, CDR1 GTSNPN and CDR2 SVGIG (reference sequence). V lost 1 base to trimming and J lost 6 bases, with 12 bases between them. CDR3 loop: CAWSESRAPEAFF. The CDR3 region has the DNA TGTGCCTGGAGTGAATCCAGGGCCCCTGAAGCTTTCTTT.

The J gene is TRBJ1-5, the V gene TRBV18, with 7 bases fitting TRBD1. Unmatched junction bases numbered 6, after V lost 2 bases and J lost 8 bases. The CDR3 runs 14 residues. CDR1 and CDR2 from the germline V gene are KGHSH and LQKENI. The CDR3 DNA reads as TGTGCCAGCTCACCAAGACAGGGTTTTGAGCCCCAGCATTTT. It encodes CASSPRQGFEPQHF.

The V gene is TRBV5-4, the J gene TRBJ2-5; D might be TRBD2 (5 bases). The CDR3 contains 13 residues. Germline V gives CDR1 SGHNT, CDR2 YYREEE (reference sequence). Trimming left V 4 bases short and J 5 bases short, with 12 bases between. In DNA, the CDR3 is TGTGCCAGCAGCCGGGATACTGTGGAGACCCAGTACTTC. This translates into CASSRDTVETQYF.

V and J are TRBV4-1 and TRBJ2-2; TRBD2 matches at 10 bases. Germline CDR1 is MGHRA and CDR2 is YSYEKL. V lost 0 bases and J lost 3; bases outside the gene matches: 7. The CDR3 contains 18 residues. DNA of the CDR3: TGCGCCAGCAGCCAAGATCCAGCGGGGGGGGACTACACCGGGGAGCTGTTTTTT. As protein: CASSQDPAGGDYTGELFF.

The rearrangement links TRBV7-9 to TRBJ2-7; 7 positions agree with TRBD1. The CDR3 is 15 residues long. V lost 3 bases, J lost 0 bases, and 5 bases stayed unmatched. CDR1 is SEHNR, CDR2 FQNEAQ, per germline (reference sequence). CDR3 bases: TGTGCCAGCAGCTTCGCCGGGACAGCCTCCTACGAGCAGTACTTC. This codes for CASSFAGTASYEQYF.

This clone was recorded a few times. V usage is TRBV9 and J usage is TRBJ1-1, with 10 bases fitting TRBD1. Germline loops: CDR1 SGDLS, CDR2 YYNGEE. Trimming removed 4 bases from V and 0 bases from J; junction bases left unmatched: 9. The length of the CDR3 is 17 residues. Here the CDR3 DNA reads TGTGCCAGCAGCACGGACAGGGGGTTTCCCATGAACACTGAAGCTTTCTTT. This codes for CASSTDRGFPMNTEAFF.

The rearrangement joins TRBV6-5 to TRBJ2-1; 11 nucleotides match TRBD2. The CDR3 has 15 residues. The germline gives CDR1 MNHEY, CDR2 SVGAGI. Unmatched junction bases numbered 7, after V lost 6 bases and J lost 6 bases. CDR3 protein: CASSKTSGAFNEQFF. CDR3 coding DNA: TGTGCCAGCAGCAAGACTAGCGGGGCCTTCAATGAGCAGTTCTTC.

CDR3 in amino acids: CASSLDAVAGNTIYF. DNA for the CDR3: TGCGCCAGCAGCTTGGATGCGGTCGCTGGAAACACCATATATTTT. The rearrangement joins TRBV5-1 to TRBJ1-3, with D hard to call. The length of the CDR3 is 15 residues. Trimming cost V 0 bases and J 2 bases, with 9 bases left between them. The germline gives CDR1 SGHRS, CDR2 YFSETQ.

This chain connects TRBV7-8 to TRBJ1-1; TRBD1 might be the D (5 bases). This CDR3 has 12 amino acids. Trimming took off 1 base at V and 8 bases at J, with 8 bases between the two ends. Germline loops: CDR1 SGHVS, CDR2 FQNEAQ. The CDR3 DNA reads TGTGCCAGCAGCTTAGGACAGCCCGAAGCTTTCTTT. Translating it yields CASSLGQPEAFF.

V is TRBV18 and J is TRBJ2-7, with 10 bases matching TRBD1. This CDR3 is built from 16 residues. Trimming removed 3 bases from V and 5 bases from J; junction bases left unmatched: 10. In germline, CDR1 is KGHSH, CDR2 LQKENI. CDR3 bases: TGTGCCAGCTCACCGCCACCGGGACAGGGGTTCCACGAGCAGTACTTC. Protein product: CASSPPPGQGFHEQYF.

The V call is TRBV27, the J call TRBJ2-1, with 11 bases identical to TRBD2. The CDR3 loop spans 15 amino acids. With 3 bases clipped from V and 5 bases from J, the junction kept 3 bases outside the gene matches. Per germline, CDR1 MNHEY and CDR2 SMNVEV (reference sequence). CDR3 bases: TGTGCCAGCAGTTTGTTGGGACTAGCGGACAATGAGCAGTTCTTC. As protein: CASSLLGLADNEQFF.

The J gene is TRBJ1-4, the V gene TRBV7-9, with D perhaps matching TRBD1 (5 bases). This CDR3 contains 13 residues. Trimming left V 4 bases short and J 8 bases short, with 11 bases between. The germline gives CDR1 SEHNR, CDR2 FQNEAQ (reference sequence). CDR3 nucleotides: TGTGCCAGCAGCTGGGGGGAGGGAGAAAAACTGTTTTTT. Protein sequence: CASSWGEGEKLFF.

J is TRBJ2-7 and V is TRBV7-8; TRBD2 is a possible D gene (6 bases). The CDR3 totals 14 residues. Germline V gene sequence: CDR1 SGHVS, CDR2 FQNEAQ. The V gene lost 4 bases and the J gene lost 0 bases, with 10 bases spanning the gap. The CDR3 loop reads CASSSRTTSYEQYF. The CDR3 nucleotides read TGTGCCAGCAGCTCAAGGACTACCTCCTACGAGCAGTACTTC.